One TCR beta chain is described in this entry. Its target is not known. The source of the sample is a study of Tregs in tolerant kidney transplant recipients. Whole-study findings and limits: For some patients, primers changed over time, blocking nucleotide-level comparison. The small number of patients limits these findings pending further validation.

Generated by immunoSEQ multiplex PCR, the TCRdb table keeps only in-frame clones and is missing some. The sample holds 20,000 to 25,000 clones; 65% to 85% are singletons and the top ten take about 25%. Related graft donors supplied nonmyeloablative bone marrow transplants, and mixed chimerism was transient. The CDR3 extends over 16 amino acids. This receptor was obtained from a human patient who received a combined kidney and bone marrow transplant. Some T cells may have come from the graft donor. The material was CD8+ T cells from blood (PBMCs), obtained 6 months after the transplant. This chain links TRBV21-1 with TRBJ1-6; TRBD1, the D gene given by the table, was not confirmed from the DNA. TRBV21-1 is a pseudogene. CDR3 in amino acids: CASSTLRGNYNSPLHF. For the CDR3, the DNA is TGTGCCAGCAGCACGCTAAGGGGGAACTATAATTCACCCCTCCACTTT.